A selection of T cell receptor beta chains follows, all from one sample in a study of blood T cell repertoires in COVID-19. Measured with immunoSEQ multiplex PCR; TCRdb has only the in-frame clones, and not every one. Among 300,000 or so clones listed, around 92% were seen once. The specimen sequenced was peripheral blood. The receptors come from a man younger than 30 who had recovered from COVID-19. CDR3s leave out the opening cysteine and the closing phenylalanine or tryptophan. The order of the fields is J gene, V gene, CDR3 protein.

j_call: TRBJ2-1; v_call: TRBV5-4; cdr3_aa: ASSPELAGVNEQF
j_call: TRBJ2-7; v_call: TRBV30; cdr3_aa: AWSVSSLAATYEQY
j_call: TRBJ2-2; v_call: TRBV7-9; cdr3_aa: ASSFSSGYNTGELF
j_call: TRBJ1-1; v_call: TRBV10-1; cdr3_aa: ASSDQGGNTEAF
j_call: TRBJ2-6; v_call: TRBV6-5; cdr3_aa: ASRYSGANVLT
j_call: TRBJ2-3; v_call: TRBV9; cdr3_aa: ASSERVVSTDTQY
j_call: TRBJ2-2; v_call: TRBV19; cdr3_aa: ASSMGTSENTGELF
j_call: TRBJ2-1; v_call: TRBV27; cdr3_aa: ASSLQGDYNEQF
j_call: TRBJ2-5; v_call: TRBV7-9; cdr3_aa: ASSLRDREDGETQY
j_call: TRBJ1-1; v_call: TRBV29-1; cdr3_aa: SVEGGQLNTEAF
j_call: TRBJ2-5; v_call: TRBV7-9; cdr3_aa: ASSPGVTGGLPETQY
j_call: TRBJ1-3; v_call: TRBV2; cdr3_aa: ASSGRGTSGNTIY
j_call: TRBJ2-2; v_call: TRBV7-3; cdr3_aa: ASSLRQGDTGELF
j_call: TRBJ1-4; v_call: TRBV18; cdr3_aa: ASSIGQENEKLF
j_call: TRBJ2-2; v_call: TRBV5-4; cdr3_aa: ASSPPPPGTGELF
j_call: TRBJ1-1; v_call: TRBV18; cdr3_aa: AGRGDQNTEAF
j_call: TRBJ1-1; v_call: TRBV4-2; cdr3_aa: ASSQVGGTEAF
j_call: TRBJ2-7; v_call: TRBV4-3; cdr3_aa: ASSFGHPNEQY
j_call: TRBJ2-1; v_call: TRBV18; cdr3_aa: ASSQLGEGEQF
j_call: TRBJ2-7; v_call: TRBV7-6; cdr3_aa: ASSLAALAGPRGYEQY
j_call: TRBJ2-5; v_call: TRBV6-2/TRBV6-3; cdr3_aa: ASSPNTGPRETQY
j_call: TRBJ1-2; v_call: TRBV6-1; cdr3_aa: ASSEQIGDFGNGYT
j_call: TRBJ1-4; v_call: TRBV27; cdr3_aa: ASSLRGQSEKLF
j_call: TRBJ1-5; v_call: TRBV19; cdr3_aa: ACSWTGDNQPQH
j_call: TRBJ2-5; v_call: TRBV5-4; cdr3_aa: ASSLNPKETQY
j_call: TRBJ2-1; v_call: TRBV7-9; cdr3_aa: ASSSWATTRRNEQF
j_call: TRBJ2-3; v_call: TRBV7-2; cdr3_aa: ASSFQAVGSTDTQY
j_call: TRBJ2-2; v_call: TRBV10-3; cdr3_aa: AISDSGNTGELF
j_call: TRBJ1-2; v_call: TRBV6-2/TRBV6-3; cdr3_aa: ASSYDDKSNYGYT
j_call: TRBJ2-2; v_call: TRBV7-2; cdr3_aa: ASKPSETNTGELF
j_call: TRBJ2-1; v_call: TRBV2; cdr3_aa: ASSPPGGGTNEQF
j_call: TRBJ1-3; v_call: TRBV15; cdr3_aa: ATSRDRGSGNTIY
j_call: TRBJ2-7; v_call: TRBV18; cdr3_aa: ASSSRLAETYEQY
j_call: TRBJ1-4; v_call: TRBV6-5; cdr3_aa: ASSLRQVWEKLF
j_call: TRBJ2-1; v_call: TRBV19; cdr3_aa: ASSISGFSYNEQF
j_call: TRBJ1-1; v_call: TRBV5-4; cdr3_aa: ASSLGQVNTEAF
j_call: TRBJ2-3; v_call: TRBV15; cdr3_aa: ATSRRDSRTDTQY
j_call: TRBJ2-7; v_call: TRBV6-5; cdr3_aa: ASRRGLSSYEQY
j_call: TRBJ2-1; v_call: TRBV4-3; cdr3_aa: ASSPTGTPYNEQF
j_call: TRBJ1-2; v_call: TRBV14; cdr3_aa: ASSQEARGRGYT
j_call: TRBJ2-5; v_call: TRBV10-3; cdr3_aa: AISGLLADQETQY
j_call: TRBJ1-2; v_call: TRBV7-2; cdr3_aa: ASSYDWAYGYT
j_call: TRBJ1-4; v_call: TRBV7-9; cdr3_aa: ASSLGGQGGEKLF
j_call: TRBJ1-1; v_call: TRBV18; cdr3_aa: ASSPTTGGDTEAF
j_call: TRBJ1-1; v_call: TRBV19; cdr3_aa: ASSIGQLTEAF
j_call: TRBJ2-2; v_call: TRBV9; cdr3_aa: ASSTGLPGGLNTGELF
j_call: TRBJ2-1; v_call: TRBV7-3; cdr3_aa: ASSLERGGSYNEQF
j_call: TRBJ2-7; v_call: TRBV9; cdr3_aa: ASSADGRPGYEQY
j_call: TRBJ2-6; v_call: TRBV7-9; cdr3_aa: ASSPSVSGANVLT
j_call: TRBJ2-7; v_call: TRBV11-2; cdr3_aa: ASSFGLASYEQY
j_call: TRBJ1-1; v_call: TRBV27; cdr3_aa: ASSYVQGNTEAF
j_call: TRBJ2-2; v_call: TRBV18; cdr3_aa: ASSPLPGLPTAHTGELF
j_call: TRBJ2-7; v_call: TRBV4-1; cdr3_aa: ASSPIELRTGKY
j_call: TRBJ2-1; v_call: TRBV5-1; cdr3_aa: ASSLREDLYNEQF